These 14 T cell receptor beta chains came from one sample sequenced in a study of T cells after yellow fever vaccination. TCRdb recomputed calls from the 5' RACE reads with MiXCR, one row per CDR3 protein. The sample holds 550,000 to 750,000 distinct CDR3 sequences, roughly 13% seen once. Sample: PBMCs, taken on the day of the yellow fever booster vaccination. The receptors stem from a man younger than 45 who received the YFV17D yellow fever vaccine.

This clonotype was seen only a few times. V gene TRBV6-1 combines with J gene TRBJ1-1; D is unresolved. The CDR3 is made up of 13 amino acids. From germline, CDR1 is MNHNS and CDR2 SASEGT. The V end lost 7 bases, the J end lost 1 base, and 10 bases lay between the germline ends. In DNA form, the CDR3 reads TGTGCCAGCATGGAGACTCCGAACACTGAAGCTTTCTTT. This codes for CASMETPNTEAFF.

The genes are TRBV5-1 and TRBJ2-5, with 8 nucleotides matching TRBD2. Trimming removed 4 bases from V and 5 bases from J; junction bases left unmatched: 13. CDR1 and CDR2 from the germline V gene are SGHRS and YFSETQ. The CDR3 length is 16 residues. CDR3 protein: CASSPGGTAGEETQYF. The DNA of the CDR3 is TGCGCCAGCAGCCCGGGAGGGACCGCCGGTGAGGAGACCCAGTACTTC.

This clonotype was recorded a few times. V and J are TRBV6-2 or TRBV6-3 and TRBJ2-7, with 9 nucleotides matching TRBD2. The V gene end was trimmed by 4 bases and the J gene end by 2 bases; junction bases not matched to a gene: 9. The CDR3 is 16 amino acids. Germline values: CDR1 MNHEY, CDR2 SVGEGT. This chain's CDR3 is CASSSLIAGEAYEQYF. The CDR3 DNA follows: TGTGCCAGCAGTTCCCTCATAGCGGGAGAGGCCTACGAGCAGTACTTC.

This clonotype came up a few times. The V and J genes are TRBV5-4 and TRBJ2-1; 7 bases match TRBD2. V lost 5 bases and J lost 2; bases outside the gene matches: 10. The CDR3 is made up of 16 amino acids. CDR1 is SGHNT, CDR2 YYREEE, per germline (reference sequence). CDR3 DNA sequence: TGTGCCAGCAGTGCCAAGGAGGGAGGGCCCTACAATGAGCAGTTCTTC. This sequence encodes CASSAKEGGPYNEQFF.

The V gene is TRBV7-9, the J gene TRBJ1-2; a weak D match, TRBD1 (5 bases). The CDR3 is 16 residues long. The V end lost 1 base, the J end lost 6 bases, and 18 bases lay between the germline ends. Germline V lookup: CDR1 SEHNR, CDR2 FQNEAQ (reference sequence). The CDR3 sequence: CASSLGQAEGADGYTF. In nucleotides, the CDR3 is TGTGCCAGCAGCTTAGGTCAGGCAGAAGGGGCGGATGGCTACACCTTC.

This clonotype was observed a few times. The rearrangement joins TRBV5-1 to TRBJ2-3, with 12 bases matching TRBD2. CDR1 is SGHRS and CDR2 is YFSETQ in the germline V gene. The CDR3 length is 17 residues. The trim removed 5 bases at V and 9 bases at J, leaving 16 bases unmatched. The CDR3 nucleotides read TGCGCCAGCAGGGCCACTCCTAGCGGGAGGGCCGGCGGGACGCAGTATTTT. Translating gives CASRATPSGRAGGTQYF.

In DNA form, the CDR3 reads TGTGCCATCAGTGAGGGCACAGATACGCAGTATTTT. Translated, it gives CAISEGTDTQYF. This sequence joins TRBV10-3 and TRBJ2-3; unclear D gene. This CDR3 contains 12 residues. Trimming left V 2 bases short and J 1 base short, with 1 base between. Germline V gives CDR1 ENHRY, CDR2 SYGVKD.

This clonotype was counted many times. The CDR3 nucleotides are TGTGCCAGCAGCCAAATCTCTGGAAACACCATATATTTT. Its protein product is CASSQISGNTIYF. V and J are TRBV3-1 and TRBJ1-3, with D unresolved. Germline loops: CDR1 LGHDT, CDR2 YNNKEL (reference sequence). The CDR3 sequence is 13 residues long. Trimming removed 2 bases from V and 0 bases from J, with 2 bases in between. Drawing the rest from reference TRBV3-1 and TRBJ1-3, the complete variable domain is DTAVSQTPKYLVTQMGNDKSIKCEQNLGHDTMYWYKQDSKKFLKIMFSYNNKELIINETVPNRFSPKSPDKAHLNLHINSLELGDSAVYFCASSQISGNTIYFGEGSWLTVV.

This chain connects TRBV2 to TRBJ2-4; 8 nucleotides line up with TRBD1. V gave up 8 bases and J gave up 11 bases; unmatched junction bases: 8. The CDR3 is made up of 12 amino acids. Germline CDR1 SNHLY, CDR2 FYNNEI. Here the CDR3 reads CASFTGGGFQYF. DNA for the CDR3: TGTGCCAGCTTTACAGGGGGTGGCTTTCAGTACTTC.

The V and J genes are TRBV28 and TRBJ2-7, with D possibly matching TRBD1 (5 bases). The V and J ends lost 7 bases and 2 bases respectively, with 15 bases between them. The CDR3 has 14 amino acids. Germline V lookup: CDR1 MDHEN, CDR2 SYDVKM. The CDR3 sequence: CASTPAGKPYEQYF. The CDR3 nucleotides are TGTGCCAGCACCCCCGCAGGGAAGCCCTACGAGCAGTACTTC.

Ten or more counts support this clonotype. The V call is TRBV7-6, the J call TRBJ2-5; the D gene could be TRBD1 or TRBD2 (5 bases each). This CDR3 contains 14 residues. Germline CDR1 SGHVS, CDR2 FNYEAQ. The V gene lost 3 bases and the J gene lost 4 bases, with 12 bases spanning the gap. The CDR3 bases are TGTGCCAGCAGCTTCAGTGGGGGTAGAGAGACCCAGTACTTC. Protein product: CASSFSGGRETQYF.

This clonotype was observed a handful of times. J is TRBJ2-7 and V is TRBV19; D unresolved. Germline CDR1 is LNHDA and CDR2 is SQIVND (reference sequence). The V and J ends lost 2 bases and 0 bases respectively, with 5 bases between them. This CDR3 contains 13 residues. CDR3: CASSIYDSYEQYF. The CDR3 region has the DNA TGTGCCAGTAGTATATACGACTCCTACGAGCAGTACTTC.

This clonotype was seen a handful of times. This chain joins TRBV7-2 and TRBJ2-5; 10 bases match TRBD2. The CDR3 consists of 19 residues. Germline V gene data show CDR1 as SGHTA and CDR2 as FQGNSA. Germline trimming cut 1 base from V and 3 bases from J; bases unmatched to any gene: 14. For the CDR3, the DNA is TGTGCCAGCAGCTTAGTGCGGTCTAGCGGGAGTACTTTGGAAGAGACCCAGTACTTC. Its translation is CASSLVRSSGSTLEETQYF.

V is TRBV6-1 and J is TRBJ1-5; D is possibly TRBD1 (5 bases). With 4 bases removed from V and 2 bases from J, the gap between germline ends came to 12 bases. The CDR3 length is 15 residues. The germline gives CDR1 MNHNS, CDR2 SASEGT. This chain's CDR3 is CASSAYTGGNQPQHF. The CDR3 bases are TGTGCCAGCAGTGCCTATACAGGCGGCAATCAGCCCCAGCATTTT.